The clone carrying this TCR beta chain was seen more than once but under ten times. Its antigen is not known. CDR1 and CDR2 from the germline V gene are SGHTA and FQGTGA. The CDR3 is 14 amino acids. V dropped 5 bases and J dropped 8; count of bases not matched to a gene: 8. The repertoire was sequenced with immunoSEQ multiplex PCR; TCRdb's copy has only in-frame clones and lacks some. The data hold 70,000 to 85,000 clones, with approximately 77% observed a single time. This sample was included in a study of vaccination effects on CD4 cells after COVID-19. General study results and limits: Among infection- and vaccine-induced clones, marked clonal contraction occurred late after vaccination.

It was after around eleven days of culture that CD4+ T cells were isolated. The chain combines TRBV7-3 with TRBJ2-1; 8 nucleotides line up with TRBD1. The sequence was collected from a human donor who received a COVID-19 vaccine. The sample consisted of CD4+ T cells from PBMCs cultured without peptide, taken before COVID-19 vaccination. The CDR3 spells CASSPTGAKDEQFF. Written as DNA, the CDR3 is TGTGCCAGCAGCCCGACAGGGGCAAAGGATGAGCAGTTCTTC.